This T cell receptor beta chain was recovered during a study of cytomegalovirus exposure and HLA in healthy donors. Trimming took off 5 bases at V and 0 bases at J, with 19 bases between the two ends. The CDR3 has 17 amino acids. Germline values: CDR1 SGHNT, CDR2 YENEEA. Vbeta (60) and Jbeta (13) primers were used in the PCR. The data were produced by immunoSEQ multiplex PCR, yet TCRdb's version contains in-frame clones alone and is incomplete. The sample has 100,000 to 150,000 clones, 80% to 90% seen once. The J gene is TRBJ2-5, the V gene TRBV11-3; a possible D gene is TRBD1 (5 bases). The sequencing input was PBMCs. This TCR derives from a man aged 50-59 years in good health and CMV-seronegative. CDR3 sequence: CASSVGLLSGNQETQYF. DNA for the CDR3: TGTGCCAGCAGCGTAGGATTACTATCAGGGAACCAAGAGACCCAGTACTTC.